This T cell receptor (beta chain) derives from a study of shared clonotypes between healthy human individuals. The table lists this clone with a count of one. The repertoire was sequenced with immunoSEQ multiplex PCR; TCRdb's copy has only in-frame clones and lacks some. The sample contains under 2,500,000 clones, approximately 96% of which appear only once. Trimming took off 7 bases at V and 2 bases at J, with 14 bases between the two ends. Germline V gene data show CDR1 as GTSNPN and CDR2 as SVGIG (reference sequence). This CDR3 has 13 amino acids. The sample was naive CD4+ T cells sorted from blood. Subset given: CD45RA+ positively selected. The chain recombines TRBV30 with TRBJ2-5, with D perhaps TRBD2 (5 bases). This TCR was sampled from a man aged 18 to 29 in good health. The CDR3 DNA follows: TGTGCCTCCGGGGAATGGGGACAAGAGACCCAGTACTTC. Residues: CASGEWGQETQYF. The full variable domain, in which reference TRBV30 and TRBJ2-5 provide the parts outside the CDR3, is SQTIHQWPATLVQPVGSPLSLECTVEGTSNPNLYWYRQAAGRGLQLLFYSVGIGQISSEVPQNLSASRPQDRQFILSSKKLLLSDSGFYLCASGEWGQETQYFGPGTRLLVL.